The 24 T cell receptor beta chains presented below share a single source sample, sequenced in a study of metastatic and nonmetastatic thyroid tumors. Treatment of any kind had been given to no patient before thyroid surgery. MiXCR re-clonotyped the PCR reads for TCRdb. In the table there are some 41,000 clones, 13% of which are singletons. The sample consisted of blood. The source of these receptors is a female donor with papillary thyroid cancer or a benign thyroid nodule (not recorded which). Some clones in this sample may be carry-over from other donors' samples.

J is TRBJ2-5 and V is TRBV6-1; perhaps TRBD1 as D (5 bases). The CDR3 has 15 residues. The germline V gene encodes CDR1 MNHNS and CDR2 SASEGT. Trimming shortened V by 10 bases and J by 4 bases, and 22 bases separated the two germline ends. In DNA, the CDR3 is TGTGCCATCAAGATACAGGTAGAGTCGCGAGAGACCCAGTACTTC. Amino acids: CAIKIQVESRETQYF.

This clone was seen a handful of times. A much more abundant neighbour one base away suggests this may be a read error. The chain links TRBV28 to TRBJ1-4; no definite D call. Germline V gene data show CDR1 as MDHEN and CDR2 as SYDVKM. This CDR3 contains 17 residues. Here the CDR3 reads CAGSLRKSRHRGEKLFF. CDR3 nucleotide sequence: TGTGCCGGCAGCCTAAGAAAGAGCAGGCACCGGGGTGAAAAACTGTTTTTT.

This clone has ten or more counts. CDR3: CASRLTSGEQYF. CDR3 DNA: TGTGCCAGCCGGCTGACTAGCGGCGAGCAGTACTTC. The genes are TRBV6-1 and TRBJ2-7; 9 bases are shared with TRBD2. The V segment lost 8 bases and the J segment 6 bases; nucleotides outside the gene matches: 5. Germline V gene data show CDR1 as MNHNS and CDR2 as SASEGT. The CDR3 consists of 12 residues.

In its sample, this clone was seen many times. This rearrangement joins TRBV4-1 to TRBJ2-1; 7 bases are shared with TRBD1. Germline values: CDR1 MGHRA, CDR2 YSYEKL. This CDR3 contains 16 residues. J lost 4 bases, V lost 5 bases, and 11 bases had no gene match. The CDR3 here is CASSIPPGQNYNEQFF. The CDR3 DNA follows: TGCGCCAGCAGCATCCCCCCGGGACAGAATTACAATGAGCAGTTCTTC.

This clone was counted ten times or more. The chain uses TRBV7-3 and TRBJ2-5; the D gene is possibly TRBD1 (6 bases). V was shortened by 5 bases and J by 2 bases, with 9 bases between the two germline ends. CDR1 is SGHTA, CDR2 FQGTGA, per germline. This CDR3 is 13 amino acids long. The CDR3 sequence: CASSLGQQETQYF. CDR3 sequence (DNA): TGTGCCAGCAGCCTGGGACAACAAGAGACCCAGTACTTC.

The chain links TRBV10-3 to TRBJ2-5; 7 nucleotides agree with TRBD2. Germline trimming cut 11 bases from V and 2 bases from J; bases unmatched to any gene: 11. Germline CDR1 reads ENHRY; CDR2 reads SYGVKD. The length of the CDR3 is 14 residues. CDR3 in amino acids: CALSGREGQETQYF. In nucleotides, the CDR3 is TGTGCCTTGAGTGGGAGGGAAGGACAAGAGACCCAGTACTTC.

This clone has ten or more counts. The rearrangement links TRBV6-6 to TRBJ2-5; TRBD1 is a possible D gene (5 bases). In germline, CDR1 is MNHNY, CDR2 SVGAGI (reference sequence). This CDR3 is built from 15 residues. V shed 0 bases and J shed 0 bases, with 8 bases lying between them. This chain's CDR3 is CASSYSGHNQETQYF. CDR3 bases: TGTGCCAGCAGTTACTCCGGACACAACCAAGAGACCCAGTACTTC.

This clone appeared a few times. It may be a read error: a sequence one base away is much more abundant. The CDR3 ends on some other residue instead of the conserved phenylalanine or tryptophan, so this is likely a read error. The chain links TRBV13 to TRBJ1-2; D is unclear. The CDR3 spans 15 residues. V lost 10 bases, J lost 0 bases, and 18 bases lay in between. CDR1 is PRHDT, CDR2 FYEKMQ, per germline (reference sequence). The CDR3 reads CATTFLGRANYGYTL. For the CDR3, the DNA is TGTGCCACAACCTTTCTCGGACGGGCTAACTATGGCTACACCCTC.

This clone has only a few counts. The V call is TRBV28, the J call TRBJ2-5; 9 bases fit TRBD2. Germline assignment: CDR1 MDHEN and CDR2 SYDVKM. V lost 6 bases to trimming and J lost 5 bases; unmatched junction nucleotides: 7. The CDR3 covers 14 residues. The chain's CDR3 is CASRSSGRMETQYF. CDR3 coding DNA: TGTGCCAGCAGATCGAGCGGGAGGATGGAGACCCAGTACTTC.

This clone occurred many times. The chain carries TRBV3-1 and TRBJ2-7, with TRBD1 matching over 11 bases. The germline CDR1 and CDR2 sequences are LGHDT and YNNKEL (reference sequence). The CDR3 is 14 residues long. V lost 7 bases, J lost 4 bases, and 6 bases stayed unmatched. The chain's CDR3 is CASNTGTGGYEQYF. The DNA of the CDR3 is TGTGCCAGCAATACCGGGACAGGGGGATACGAGCAGTACTTC.

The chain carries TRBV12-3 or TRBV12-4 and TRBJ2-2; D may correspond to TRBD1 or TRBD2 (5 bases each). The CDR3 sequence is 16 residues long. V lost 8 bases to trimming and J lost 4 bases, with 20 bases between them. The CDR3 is CASGGRAMVPTGELFF. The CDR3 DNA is TGTGCCAGCGGGGGTAGGGCCATGGTGCCCACCGGGGAGCTGTTTTTT.

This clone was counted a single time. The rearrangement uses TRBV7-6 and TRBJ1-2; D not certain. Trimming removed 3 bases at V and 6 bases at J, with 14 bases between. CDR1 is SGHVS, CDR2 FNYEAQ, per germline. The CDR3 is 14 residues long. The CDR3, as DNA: TGTGCCAGCAGCTTGGGAGCCATAATCGATGGCTACACCTTC. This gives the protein CASSLGAIIDGYTF.

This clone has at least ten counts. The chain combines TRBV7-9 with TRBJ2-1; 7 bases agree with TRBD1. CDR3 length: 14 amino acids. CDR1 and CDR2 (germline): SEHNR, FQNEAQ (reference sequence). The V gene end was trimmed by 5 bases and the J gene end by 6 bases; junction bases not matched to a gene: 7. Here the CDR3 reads CASSPLAGGNEQFF. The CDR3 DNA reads TGTGCCAGCAGCCCCCTAGCAGGGGGCAATGAGCAGTTCTTC.

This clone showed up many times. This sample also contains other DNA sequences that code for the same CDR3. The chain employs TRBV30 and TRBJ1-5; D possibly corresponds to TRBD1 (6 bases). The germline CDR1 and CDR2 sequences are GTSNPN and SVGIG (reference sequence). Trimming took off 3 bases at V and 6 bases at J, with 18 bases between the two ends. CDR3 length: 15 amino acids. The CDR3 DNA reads TGTGCCTGGAGGCCGCGGCGGGGGGCAGGTCAGCCCCAGCATTTT. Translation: CAWRPRRGAGQPQHF.

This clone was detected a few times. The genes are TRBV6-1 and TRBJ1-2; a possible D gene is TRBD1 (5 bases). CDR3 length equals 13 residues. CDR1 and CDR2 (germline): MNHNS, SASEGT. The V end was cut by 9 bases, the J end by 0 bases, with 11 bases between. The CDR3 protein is CASKGLANYGYTF. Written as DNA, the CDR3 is TGTGCCAGTAAGGGACTAGCTAACTATGGCTACACCTTC.

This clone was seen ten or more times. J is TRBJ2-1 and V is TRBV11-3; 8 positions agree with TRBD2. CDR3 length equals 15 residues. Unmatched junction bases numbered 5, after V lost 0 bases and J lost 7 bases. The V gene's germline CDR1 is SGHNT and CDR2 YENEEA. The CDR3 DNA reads TGTGCCAGCAGCTTAGATGGTCGGGAGGGGAATGAGCAGTTCTTC. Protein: CASSLDGREGNEQFF.

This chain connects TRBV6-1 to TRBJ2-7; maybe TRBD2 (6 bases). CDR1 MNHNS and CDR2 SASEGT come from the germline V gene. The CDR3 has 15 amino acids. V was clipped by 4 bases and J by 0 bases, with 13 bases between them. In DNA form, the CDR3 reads TGTGCCAGCAGTGGAAGGAGGGATACCTCCTACGAGCAGTACTTC. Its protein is CASSGRRDTSYEQYF.

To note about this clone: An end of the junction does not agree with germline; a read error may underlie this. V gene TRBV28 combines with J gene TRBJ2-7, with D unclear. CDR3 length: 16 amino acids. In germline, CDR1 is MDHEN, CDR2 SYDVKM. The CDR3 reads CARSFAGIAGVYEQYF. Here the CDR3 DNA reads TGTGCCAGAAGTTTTGCCGGAATAGCCGGAGTATACGAGCAGTACTTC.

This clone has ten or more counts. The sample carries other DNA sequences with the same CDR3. The CDR3 is CASSPDRQNTEAFF. CDR3 nucleotide sequence: TGTGCCAGCTCACCGGACAGACAGAACACTGAAGCTTTCTTT. The chain employs TRBV18 and TRBJ1-1; tentatively, D is TRBD1 (6 bases). This CDR3 region has 14 residues. The V gene lost 3 bases and the J gene lost 1 base, with 9 bases spanning the gap. Germline CDR1 and CDR2: KGHSH and LQKENI.

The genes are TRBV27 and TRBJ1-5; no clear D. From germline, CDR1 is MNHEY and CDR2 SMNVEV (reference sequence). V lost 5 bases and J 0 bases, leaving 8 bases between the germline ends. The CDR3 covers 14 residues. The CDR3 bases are TGTGCCAGCAGTCCCTCAAATAGCAATCAGCCCCAGCATTTT. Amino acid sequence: CASSPSNSNQPQHF.

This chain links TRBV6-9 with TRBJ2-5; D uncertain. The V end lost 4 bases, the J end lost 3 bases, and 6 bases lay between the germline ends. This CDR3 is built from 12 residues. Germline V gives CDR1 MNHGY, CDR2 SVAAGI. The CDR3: CASSLVEETQYF. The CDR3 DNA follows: TGTGCCAGCAGTTTGGTGGAAGAGACCCAGTACTTC.

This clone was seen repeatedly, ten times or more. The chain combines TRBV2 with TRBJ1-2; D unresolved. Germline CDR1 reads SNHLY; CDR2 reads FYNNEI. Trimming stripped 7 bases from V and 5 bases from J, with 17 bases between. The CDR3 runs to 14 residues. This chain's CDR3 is CASILEQKTYGYTF. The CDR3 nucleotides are TGTGCCAGCATCCTCGAACAGAAAACTTATGGCTACACCTTC.

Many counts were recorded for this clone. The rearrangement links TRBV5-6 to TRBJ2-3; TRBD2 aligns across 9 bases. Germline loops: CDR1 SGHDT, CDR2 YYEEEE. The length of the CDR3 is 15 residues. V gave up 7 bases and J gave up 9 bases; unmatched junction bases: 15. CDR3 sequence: CASSQTSGGGRTQYF. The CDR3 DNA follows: TGTGCCAGCTCCCAGACTAGCGGAGGGGGAAGGACGCAGTATTTT. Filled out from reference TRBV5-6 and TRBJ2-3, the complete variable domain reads DAGVTQSPTHLIKTRGQQVTLRCSPKSGHDTVSWYQQALGQGPQFIFQYYEEEERQRGNFPDRFSGHQFPNYSSELNVNALLLGDSALYLCASSQTSGGGRTQYFGPGTRLTVL.

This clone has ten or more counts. The CDR3 DNA sequence: TGTGCCAGCAGTTTATCCCTAGCGGGGACCTACGAGCAGTACTTC. Its translation is CASSLSLAGTYEQYF. The chain has TRBV28 and TRBJ2-7, with 9 positions matching TRBD2. Germline assignment: CDR1 MDHEN and CDR2 SYDVKM. This CDR3 is built from 15 residues. V dropped 1 base and J dropped 2; count of bases not matched to a gene: 3. Complete variable domain (other parts from reference TRBV28 and TRBJ2-7): DVKVTQSSRYLVKRTGEKVFLECVQDMDHENMFWYRQDPGLGLRLIYFSYDVKMKEKGDIPEGYSVSREKKERFSLILESASTNQTSMYLCASSLSLAGTYEQYFGPGTRLTVT.